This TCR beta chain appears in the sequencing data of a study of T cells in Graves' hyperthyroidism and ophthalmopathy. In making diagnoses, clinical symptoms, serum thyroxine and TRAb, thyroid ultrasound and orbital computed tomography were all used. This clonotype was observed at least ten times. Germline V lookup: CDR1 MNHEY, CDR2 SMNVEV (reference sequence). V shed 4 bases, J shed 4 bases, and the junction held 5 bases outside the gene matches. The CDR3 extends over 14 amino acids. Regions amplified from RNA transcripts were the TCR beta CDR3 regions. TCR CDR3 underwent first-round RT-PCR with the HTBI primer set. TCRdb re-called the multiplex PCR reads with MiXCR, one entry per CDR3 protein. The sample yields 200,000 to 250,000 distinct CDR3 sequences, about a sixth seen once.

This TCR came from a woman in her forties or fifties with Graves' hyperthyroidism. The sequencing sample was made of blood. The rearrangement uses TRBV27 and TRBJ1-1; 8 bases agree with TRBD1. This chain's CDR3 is CASSSGGSLTEAFF. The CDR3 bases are TGTGCCAGCAGTTCAGGGGGCTCGCTCACTGAAGCTTTCTTT.